The next 22 T cell receptor beta chains were all read from a single sample in a study of blood T cell repertoires in COVID-19. Profiling relied on immunoSEQ multiplex PCR, and the TCRdb table lists in-frame clones only, not all of them. The data contain around 250,000 clones, around 87% of them singletons. Sequencing input: peripheral blood. These receptors came from a woman aged 70-85 years with active or convalescent COVID-19.

The chain has TRBV7-2 and TRBJ1-4; tentatively, D is TRBD1 (5 bases). Germline V gene lookup returns CDR1 SGHTA and CDR2 FQGNSA. The CDR3 extends over 14 amino acids. The V and J ends lost 2 bases and 8 bases respectively, with 12 bases between them. DNA of the CDR3: TGTGCCAGCAGCTTAACAGGATCTAGGGAAAAACTGTTTTTT. As protein: CASSLTGSREKLFF.

The V call is TRBV5-1, the J call TRBJ1-1, with a possible D match to TRBD1 (5 bases). The CDR3 has 16 residues. V was cut by 0 bases and J by 7 bases, with 19 bases left in between. Germline CDR1 is SGHRS and CDR2 is YFSETQ. CDR3: CASSLDLLSRGLEAFF. The CDR3, as DNA: TGCGCCAGCAGCTTGGACCTACTTTCTAGGGGCCTTGAAGCTTTCTTT.

CDR3 in amino acids: CATSAGETQYF. CDR3 in DNA: TGTGCCACCTCCGCGGGGGAGACCCAGTACTTC. This chain connects TRBV15 to TRBJ2-5; tentatively, D is TRBD2 (6 bases). The CDR3 extends over 11 amino acids. V gave up 8 bases and J gave up 5 bases, with 9 bases separating them. Germline CDR1 is LNHNV and CDR2 is YYDKDF (reference sequence).

The genes are TRBV27 and TRBJ2-7, with D maybe TRBD2 (5 bases). V lost 2 bases to trimming and J lost 2 bases, with 22 bases between them. This CDR3 contains 18 residues. Germline V CDR1 and CDR2: MNHEY, SMNVEV (reference sequence). The CDR3 region has the DNA TGTGCCAGCAGTTTACAGTCCTTACGGGGTACCAAAACCTACGAGCAGTACTTC. It yields the protein CASSLQSLRGTKTYEQYF.

This chain links TRBV12-3 or TRBV12-4 with TRBJ1-2, with unresolved D. V lost 1 base, J lost 5 bases, and 5 bases lay in between. The CDR3 totals 12 residues. The CDR3 sequence is CASSLGPYGYTF. The CDR3 DNA follows: TGTGCCAGCAGTTTAGGTCCATATGGCTACACCTTC.

The genes are TRBV5-6 and TRBJ1-4; D is possibly TRBD1 (6 bases). In germline, CDR1 is SGHDT, CDR2 YYEEEE. The V end lost 10 bases, the J end lost 8 bases, and 15 bases lay between the germline ends. This CDR3 is built from 12 residues. The CDR3 DNA sequence: TGTGCCTCGAGGGGGTTGGCCGAAAAACTGTTTTTT. The encoded protein is CASRGLAEKLFF.

This chain joins TRBV19 and TRBJ2-7; D perhaps matches TRBD2 (6 bases). Germline CDR1 is LNHDA and CDR2 is SQIVND (reference sequence). Deletions cut 3 bases from V and 2 bases from J, with 20 bases between. This CDR3 spans 17 amino acids. The CDR3 region is CASSIGLSGGTTYEQYF. The DNA for the CDR3 is TGTGCCAGTAGTATCGGGTTAAGTGGGGGGACGACCTACGAGCAGTACTTC.

This chain uses TRBV7-2 with TRBJ1-2; 9 bases align to TRBD1. Trimming took 3 bases from V and 6 from J; bases not matched to a gene: 2. CDR3 length: 13 amino acids. CDR1 SGHTA and CDR2 FQGNSA come from the germline V gene. The DNA of the CDR3 is TGTGCCAGCAGCTTCCGGACAGGGGATGGCTACACCTTC. This gives the protein CASSFRTGDGYTF.

This rearrangement joins TRBV6-2 or TRBV6-3 to TRBJ2-3; maybe TRBD2 (5 bases). Germline CDR1 is MNHEY and CDR2 is SVGEGT. Trimming stripped 5 bases from V and 5 bases from J, with 11 bases between. The CDR3 totals 13 residues. The chain's CDR3 is CASSNNGGDTQYF. In nucleotides, the CDR3 is TGTGCCAGCAGTAATAATGGAGGAGATACGCAGTATTTT.

This clone was found a few times. J is TRBJ1-6 and V is TRBV18, with a weak D call TRBD1 (6 bases). The CDR3 runs 14 residues. The V end was cut by 3 bases, the J end by 10 bases, with 13 bases between. CDR1 is KGHSH, CDR2 LQKENI, per germline. In DNA form, the CDR3 reads TGTGCCAGCTCACCGACAGGCGGGTCCTCACCCCTCCACTTT. Its translation: CASSPTGGSSPLHF.

The genes are TRBV19 and TRBJ2-1, with TRBD2 identical over 12 bases. Trimming cost V 3 bases and J 8 bases; bases outside gene matches: 2. Germline values: CDR1 LNHDA, CDR2 SQIVND (reference sequence). The CDR3 spans 14 residues. The CDR3, as DNA: TGTGCCAGTAGTATGACTAGCGGGGGAGATGAGCAGTTCTTC. Residues: CASSMTSGGDEQFF.

The chain couples TRBV18 to TRBJ1-1; the D gene is possibly TRBD1 (5 bases). This CDR3 region has 15 residues. Looked up from germline, CDR1 is KGHSH and CDR2 is LQKENI. Trimming took off 0 bases at V and 4 bases at J, with 12 bases between the two ends. CDR3 in amino acids: CASSPPIREVTEAFF. The CDR3 nucleotides are TGTGCCAGCTCACCACCTATCAGGGAAGTCACTGAAGCTTTCTTT.

The chain employs TRBV4-3 and TRBJ2-7, with D possibly being TRBD2 (6 bases). Germline V gene data show CDR1 as LGHNA and CDR2 as YSLEER. Trimming shortened V by 3 bases and J by 0 bases, and 15 bases separated the two germline ends. The CDR3 has 16 residues. CDR3 amino acids: CASSQGEDGSSYEQYF. CDR3 coding DNA: TGCGCCAGCAGCCAGGGGGAAGACGGGAGCTCCTACGAGCAGTACTTC.

The chain uses TRBV6-4 and TRBJ1-1; D is perhaps TRBD1 (6 bases). V shed 4 bases and J shed 5 bases, with 14 bases lying between them. Germline CDR1 reads MRHNA; CDR2 reads SNTAGT. The CDR3 consists of 14 residues. The CDR3 DNA reads as TGTGCCAGCAGTGTGGGGGGGCAAGGGACTGAAGCTTTCTTT. Translated: CASSVGGQGTEAFF.

The V call is TRBV18, the J call TRBJ1-3, with D perhaps matching TRBD1 (6 bases). The CDR3 sequence is 16 residues long. V was shortened by 6 bases and J by 0 bases, with 15 bases between the two germline ends. Germline V gene data show CDR1 as KGHSH and CDR2 as LQKENI. CDR3 sequence reads: CASSLNRVTSGNTIYF. DNA of the CDR3: TGTGCCAGCTCCCTTAACAGGGTTACCTCTGGAAACACCATATATTTT.

The chain links TRBV24-1 to TRBJ2-3; 8 bases match TRBD2. Germline V gives CDR1 KGHDR, CDR2 SFDVKD. Germline trimming cut 4 bases from V and 5 bases from J; bases unmatched to any gene: 4. The CDR3 contains 14 residues. For the CDR3, the DNA is TGTGCCACCAGTGAAATGAGCGGGGGAGATACGCAGTATTTT. Translating gives CATSEMSGGDTQYF.

This chain joins TRBV6-6 and TRBJ2-2; D ambiguous. Germline V lookup: CDR1 MNHNY, CDR2 SVGAGI (reference sequence). The V and J ends lost 6 bases and 2 bases respectively, with 7 bases between them. The CDR3 covers 13 residues. The DNA of the CDR3 is TGTGCCAGCAGACAGCCAAACACCGGGGAGCTGTTTTTT. Protein: CASRQPNTGELFF.

The V call is TRBV25-1, the J call TRBJ1-2; D may be TRBD1 (5 bases). V was clipped by 2 bases and J by 3 bases, with 7 bases between them. There are 13 residues in the CDR3. Germline V lookup: CDR1 MGHDK, CDR2 SYGVNS. The CDR3 nucleotides read TGTGCCAGCAGTGAAGGAGGGGACTATGGCTACACCTTC. It specifies CASSEGGDYGYTF.

The rearrangement joins TRBV5-6 to TRBJ1-1, with 8 bases fitting TRBD1. V lost 4 bases to trimming and J lost 3 bases; unmatched junction nucleotides: 5. Germline V gene sequence: CDR1 SGHDT, CDR2 YYEEEE. This CDR3 comprises 14 residues. The CDR3: CASSLHRGDTEAFF. CDR3 nucleotide sequence: TGTGCCAGCAGCCTCCACAGGGGGGACACTGAAGCTTTCTTT.

V and J are TRBV10-3 and TRBJ1-6; TRBD1 matches 8 bases. The germline V gene has CDR1 ENHRY and CDR2 SYGVKD. The CDR3 is made up of 14 amino acids. Germline trimming cut 8 bases from V and 9 bases from J; bases unmatched to any gene: 9. The CDR3 coding sequence is TGTGCCATCGGACCCGGGACAGGACTTTCACCCCTCCACTTT. Protein sequence: CAIGPGTGLSPLHF.

V usage is TRBV7-2 and J usage is TRBJ1-2; D unresolved. The V end was cut by 1 base, the J end by 4 bases, with 4 bases between. The CDR3 consists of 12 residues. The V gene's germline CDR1 is SGHTA and CDR2 FQGNSA. CDR3: CASSLGGYGYTF. CDR3 in DNA: TGTGCCAGCAGCTTAGGAGGCTATGGCTACACCTTC.

On this clone itself: At one of its ends the junction is not consistent with the germline gene, which may arise from a read error. The J gene is TRBJ1-2, the V gene TRBV27, with 7 nucleotides matching TRBD1. The CDR3 runs 13 residues. Germline CDR1 reads MNHEY; CDR2 reads SMNVEV (reference sequence). The CDR3 DNA sequence: TGTGCCAGCAGCCCGGGACAGAACTATGGCTACACTTTC. Its translation: CASSPGQNYGYTF.